The 18 T cell receptor beta chains in this list originate from one sample, sequenced in a study of T cell repertoires and HLA-DP antigens. Antigens of these TCRs are unknown. Sequencing was performed with immunoSEQ multiplex PCR; in TCRdb, only in-frame clones are kept and a portion is missing. There are 90,000 to 130,000 clones in the sample; 80% to 95% occur only once, and less than 0.35% lies in the top ten. Sequencing was done on a sample of CD4+ T cells from PBMCs. Receptor source: a woman aged 18 to 35 in good health and CMV-seronegative.

The rearrangement joins TRBV5-6 to TRBJ2-6; possible D gene TRBD2, 6 bases. V was cut by 3 bases and J by 0 bases, with 16 bases left in between. CDR1 is SGHDT and CDR2 is YYEEEE in the germline V gene. CDR3 size: 18 residues. The CDR3 nucleotides read TGTGCCAGCAGCTCCCCTACGGGACTCCGCTCTGGGGCCAACGTCCTGACTTTC. This gives the protein CASSSPTGLRSGANVLTF.

V is TRBV29-1 and J is TRBJ2-2, with 11 bases lining up with TRBD2. Germline V gives CDR1 SQVTM, CDR2 ANQGSEA. The CDR3 is 17 amino acids. Trimming removed 5 bases from V and 5 bases from J; junction bases left unmatched: 13. CDR3 nucleotides: TGCAGCGTTTTAAAACTAGCGGGAGCGCAACGGACCGGGGAGCTGTTTTTT. Residues: CSVLKLAGAQRTGELFF.

V usage is TRBV28 and J usage is TRBJ1-3, with no clear D. The CDR3 consists of 15 residues. The V gene lost 1 base and the J gene lost 3 bases, with 10 bases spanning the gap. CDR1 is MDHEN, CDR2 SYDVKM, per germline. DNA for the CDR3: TGTGCCAGCAGTTTATCAAGCTTCCTTGGAAACACCATATATTTT. Its protein is CASSLSSFLGNTIYF. The full variable domain, with the rest looked up from reference TRBV28 and TRBJ1-3, is DVKVTQSSRYLVKRTGEKVFLECVQDMDHENMFWYRQDPGLGLRLIYFSYDVKMKEKGDIPEGYSVSREKKERFSLILESASTNQTSMYLCASSLSSFLGNTIYFGEGSWLTVV.

V usage is TRBV6-6 and J usage is TRBJ2-5, with TRBD1 matching over 7 bases. The DNA end favors TRBJ2-7, so the J call may be wrong. The germline CDR1 and CDR2 sequences are MNHNY and SVGAGI (reference sequence). The CDR3 length is 15 residues. As DNA, the CDR3 is TGTGCCAGCAGTTTCAGGACAGGACCCACCTACGAGCAGTACTTC. Its translation: CASSFRTGPTYEQYF.

The chain recombines TRBV5-8 with TRBJ2-3; 9 bases agree with TRBD2. The CDR3 is 17 amino acids. Germline assignment: CDR1 SGHTS and CDR2 YDEGEE. The V and J ends lost 0 bases and 2 bases, in that order; junction bases with no gene match: 7. As DNA, the CDR3 is TGTGCCAGCAGCTTGGCCGGGTCTAGCGGGAACACAGATACGCAGTATTTT. Amino acids: CASSLAGSSGNTDTQYF.

J is TRBJ2-2 and V is TRBV5-6; D remains ambiguous. V lost 4 bases and J lost 4, with 11 bases in between. The CDR3 has 14 residues. Germline assignment: CDR1 SGHDT and CDR2 YYEEEE. The CDR3 spells CASSRVLSTGELFF. CDR3 coding DNA: TGTGCCAGCAGCCGCGTGTTGTCCACCGGGGAGCTGTTTTTT.

The V call is TRBV7-9, the J call TRBJ2-5; TRBD2 might be the D (6 bases). The CDR3 is made up of 14 amino acids. CDR1 is SEHNR, CDR2 FQNEAQ, per germline (reference sequence). Trimming shortened V by 4 bases and J by 5 bases, and 14 bases separated the two germline ends. The CDR3 region is CASSWRGETETQYF. CDR3 in DNA: TGTGCCAGCAGCTGGAGGGGAGAGACGGAGACCCAGTACTTC.

The chain has TRBV10-3 and TRBJ2-2; 7 bases agree with TRBD1. V lost 4 bases to trimming and J lost 4 bases; unmatched junction nucleotides: 3. The CDR3 contains 14 residues. Germline V CDR1 and CDR2: ENHRY, SYGVKD. The CDR3 is CAISGDRATGELFF. For the CDR3, the DNA is TGTGCCATCAGTGGAGACAGGGCCACCGGGGAGCTGTTTTTT.

The CDR3, as DNA: TGTGCCAGCAGACTGAACACTGAAGCTTTCTTT. Translated, it gives CASRLNTEAFF. The chain recombines TRBV6-1 with TRBJ1-1; D unresolved. The CDR3 has 11 residues. Trimming removed 6 bases from V and 0 bases from J, with 2 bases in between. Germline V gives CDR1 MNHNS, CDR2 SASEGT.

The chain joins TRBV11-2 to TRBJ2-5, with unresolved D. Germline V gene lookup returns CDR1 SGHAT and CDR2 FQNNGV. The CDR3 has 14 amino acids. The V end lost 5 bases, the J end lost 1 base, and 11 bases lay between the germline ends. For the CDR3, the DNA is TGTGCCAGCAGCCTAGGCTCAGCCCAAGAGACCCAGTACTTC. Translating it yields CASSLGSAQETQYF.

This clone was counted a few times. The chain employs TRBV2 and TRBJ1-2; 7 nucleotides agree with TRBD1. The CDR3 spans 17 residues. The V segment lost 7 bases and the J segment 6 bases; nucleotides outside the gene matches: 20. The germline V gene has CDR1 SNHLY and CDR2 FYNNEI. The CDR3 DNA reads as TGTGCCAGCACTAGACAGGGAGGGGAATACTCCTACCATGGCTACACCTTC. It is translated as CASTRQGGEYSYHGYTF.

This clone was counted once. CDR3: CSESGAGDIYEQYF. In nucleotides, the CDR3 is TGCAGCGAATCGGGGGCAGGGGATATCTACGAGCAGTACTTC. The chain couples TRBV29-1 to TRBJ2-7, with D possibly called TRBD1 or TRBD2 (6 bases each). Germline CDR1 is SQVTM and CDR2 is ANQGSEA. The V gene lost 7 bases and the J gene lost 3 bases, with 19 bases spanning the gap. The CDR3 consists of 14 residues.

The chain employs TRBV18 and TRBJ1-4; unclear D gene. The CDR3 extends over 15 amino acids. Trimming left V 3 bases short and J 0 bases short, with 8 bases between. Germline V gives CDR1 KGHSH, CDR2 LQKENI. The CDR3 reads CASSPDGATNEKLFF. The CDR3 DNA is TGTGCCAGCTCACCGGACGGCGCAACTAATGAAAAACTGTTTTTT. The variable domain in full, with the rest retrieved from reference TRBV18 and TRBJ1-4, is NAGVMQNPRHLVRRRGQEARLRCSPMKGHSHVYWYRQLPEEGLKFMVYLQKENIIDESGMPKERFSAEFPKEGPSILRIQQVVRGDSAAYFCASSPDGATNEKLFFGSGTQLSVL.

The chain recombines TRBV2 with TRBJ1-6, with TRBD1 matching over 9 bases. J lost 5 bases, V lost 9 bases, and 8 bases had no gene match. CDR1 and CDR2 (germline): SNHLY, FYNNEI. CDR3 length: 15 residues. CDR3 nucleotides: TGTGCCAGAGCCGGGGGACAGGGTAATAATTCACCCCTCCACTTT. Translated: CARAGGQGNNSPLHF.

This chain uses TRBV27 with TRBJ1-5; D gene uncertain. V was shortened by 2 bases and J by 4 bases, with 9 bases between the two germline ends. The germline V gene has CDR1 MNHEY and CDR2 SMNVEV (reference sequence). This CDR3 has 14 residues. CDR3 coding DNA: TGTGCCAGCAGTTTAAGGTTTCAGAATCAGCCCCAGCATTTT. This encodes CASSLRFQNQPQHF.

CDR3 in amino acids: CASSPGAGGPYNEQFF. CDR3 in DNA: TGTGCCAGCTCACCAGGCGCGGGGGGACCCTACAATGAGCAGTTCTTC. The J gene is TRBJ2-1, the V gene TRBV18, with 8 nucleotides matching TRBD2. CDR1 is KGHSH and CDR2 is LQKENI in the germline V gene. Germline trimming cut 2 bases from V and 2 bases from J; bases unmatched to any gene: 5. CDR3 size: 16 residues.

In this sample, this clone turned up once. V is TRBV5-4 and J is TRBJ1-1; unclear D gene. The V and J ends lost 0 bases and 5 bases respectively, with 14 bases between them. The CDR3 has 15 amino acids. Germline CDR1 SGHNT, CDR2 YYREEE (reference sequence). The CDR3 region is CASSLEAPTRTEAFF. The DNA of the CDR3 is TGTGCCAGCAGCTTGGAAGCCCCGACTCGGACTGAAGCTTTCTTT.

The chain is built from TRBV5-8 and TRBJ2-2; TRBD1 aligns across 8 bases. The junction had 5 bases not matched to a gene; V was cut back by 4 bases and J by 3 bases. Germline assignment: CDR1 SGHTS and CDR2 YDEGEE. CDR3 size: 15 residues. For the CDR3, the DNA is TGTGCCAGCAGCCCCGGACAGGGTCACACCGGGGAGCTGTTTTTT. Translated, it gives CASSPGQGHTGELFF.